This section outlines one T cell receptor beta chain sequence together with its context. Its antigen is not known. Other DNA sequences within the sample encode an identical CDR3. These donors counted as nominally healthy when sampled, but unrecorded immune exposures were likely. Germline V gene data show CDR1 as SGHRS and CDR2 as YFSETQ. The CDR3 has 13 amino acids. V shed 4 bases and J shed 5 bases, with 12 bases lying between them. These data are taken from a study of cytomegalovirus exposure and HLA in healthy donors. Study-wide findings and caveats: Donor immune exposure was known only as CMV serostatus. In vitro testing confirmed a few CMV-associated chains as specific for CMV antigens. Listed as cytomegalovirus-associated were 150 or so TCR beta chains.

PCR employed 60 Vbeta and 13 Jbeta primers. Libraries were prepared by immunoSEQ multiplex PCR; TCRdb keeps only in-frame clonotypes and omits some of them. The sample shows roughly 110,000 clones, roughly 77% of them seen only once. This TCR was sampled from a middle-aged man in good health and CMV-seronegative. The material sequenced was PBMCs. The chain links TRBV5-1 to TRBJ2-5, with TRBD2 as a possible D gene (6 bases). The CDR3 DNA follows: TGCGCCAGCAGCCTCGGTGGGGGGGAGACCCAGTACTTC. It codes for CASSLGGGETQYF.